Here is one T cell receptor beta chain with its context. Its antigen is not identified. Just one base apart from a much larger clone, this may be a read error. Because it lacks the conserved phenylalanine or tryptophan at the end, this CDR3 is likely a read error. This sample was included in a study of molecular identifiers for immune sequencing clone quantification. Whole-study results and caveats: Reportedly, one cell's Jurkat TCR RNA was detected within 1,100,000 naive CD8 cells.

The CDR3 consists of 15 residues. Per germline, CDR1 SQVTM and CDR2 ANQGSEA. The ends lost 6 bases at V and 4 bases at J; junction bases unmatched: 9. TCRdb used MiXCR to reprocess the PCR reads, holding one entry per CDR3 protein. The table records some 590,000 distinct CDR3 sequences, 25% of them present only once. The sequencing input was naive CD8+ T cells from blood, with Jurkat cell RNA spiked in. As to subset: FACS-sorted CD8+CD4-CCR7+CD45RA+ naive T cells. The sequence derives from a human donor in good health. Some libraries in this study had Jurkat cell RNA spiked in. The J gene is TRBJ1-2, the V gene TRBV29-1, with 12 nucleotides matching TRBD1. Written as DNA, the CDR3 is TGCAGCGTGGGCCCCGGGACAGGGGGCGCCTATGGCTACACCTCC. Translating gives CSVGPGTGGAYGYTS.